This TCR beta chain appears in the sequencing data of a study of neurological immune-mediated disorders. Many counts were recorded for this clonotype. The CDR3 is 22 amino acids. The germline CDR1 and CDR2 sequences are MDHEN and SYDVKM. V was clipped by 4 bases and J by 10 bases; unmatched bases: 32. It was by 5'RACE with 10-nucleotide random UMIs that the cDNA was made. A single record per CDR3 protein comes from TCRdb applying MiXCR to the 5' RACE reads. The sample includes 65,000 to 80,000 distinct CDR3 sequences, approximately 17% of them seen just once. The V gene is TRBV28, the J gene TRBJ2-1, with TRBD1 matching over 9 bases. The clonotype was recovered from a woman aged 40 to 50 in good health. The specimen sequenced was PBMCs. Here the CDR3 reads CASSSPIRPGTGSNRRVVEQFF. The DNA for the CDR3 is TGTGCCAGCAGTTCCCCTATTCGTCCCGGGACAGGGTCAAATAGAAGAGTAGTAGAGCAGTTCTTC.